Here is one T cell receptor beta chain with its context. Its cognate antigen is unknown. Profiling relied on immunoSEQ multiplex PCR, and the TCRdb table lists in-frame clones only, not all of them. The sample includes 50,000 to 55,000 clones, more than 70% of them seen just once. This sample was included in a study of T cells after posttransplantation cyclophosphamide. Study observations and caveats: Donor-recipient repertoire similarity was low at 1-2 months, rising over year one.

The CDR3 loop spans 15 amino acids. The ends were cut back, 4 bases at V and 2 bases at J, with 14 bases in the middle. Germline V gene sequence: CDR1 MGHRA, CDR2 YSYEKL. The V and J genes are TRBV4-1 and TRBJ2-5, with no clear D. The TCR was taken from a man under 40 with a blood cancer, CMV-positive, and with a related stem cell donor. Sequenced sample: PBMCs. CDR3 DNA sequence: TGCGCCAGCAGCCGAACGGGTGGCTTACAAGAGACCCAGTACTTC. Translation: CASSRTGGLQETQYF.